This TCR beta chain is from a study of Tregs in tolerant kidney transplant recipients. The germline V gene encodes CDR1 LGHNA and CDR2 YNFKEQ. The CDR3 length is 18 residues. The V gene end was trimmed by 4 bases and the J gene end by 6 bases; junction bases not matched to a gene: 11. Libraries were prepared by immunoSEQ multiplex PCR; TCRdb keeps only in-frame clonotypes and omits some of them. The sample shows under 300,000 clones, approximately 84% of them seen only once. Overall study findings and caveats: Expanding Tregs on activated donor B cells appeared to best identify donor-specific TCRbeta clones.

Points on this clone: The antigen remains unidentified.

The chain is built from TRBV4-2 and TRBJ2-2; 13 bases align to TRBD2. This TCR was sampled from a human donor in good health. The sequenced material came from CD4+ T cells from blood. The CDR3 DNA sequence: TGTGCCAGCAGCCCGGACCCCCCAGGACTAGCGGGAGCCGGGGAGCTGTTTTTT. Translating gives CASSPDPPGLAGAGELFF.